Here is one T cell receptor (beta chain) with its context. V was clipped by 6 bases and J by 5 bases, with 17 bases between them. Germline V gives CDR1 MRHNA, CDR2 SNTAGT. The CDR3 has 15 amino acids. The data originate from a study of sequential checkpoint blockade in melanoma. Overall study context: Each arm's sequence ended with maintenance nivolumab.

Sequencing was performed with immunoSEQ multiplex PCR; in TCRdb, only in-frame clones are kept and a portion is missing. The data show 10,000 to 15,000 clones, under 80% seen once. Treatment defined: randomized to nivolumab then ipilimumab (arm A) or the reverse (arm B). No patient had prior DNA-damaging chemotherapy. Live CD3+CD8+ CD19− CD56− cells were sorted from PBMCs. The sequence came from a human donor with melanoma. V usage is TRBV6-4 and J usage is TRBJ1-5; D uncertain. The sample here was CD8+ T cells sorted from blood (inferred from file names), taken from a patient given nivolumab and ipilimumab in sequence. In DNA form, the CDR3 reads TGTGCCAGCAGGGAAGACTGGCCTCGTCATCAGCCCCAGCATTTT. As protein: CASREDWPRHQPQHF.